This T cell receptor (beta chain) was recorded in a study of T cell changes during pregnancy in multiple sclerosis. Some clones are missing from TCRdb's copy, which holds only in-frame ones; the method was immunoSEQ multiplex PCR. The top ten hold roughly an eighth of the sample, which has tens of thousands of clones, about nine tenths seen once. The sequenced sample was CD8+ T cells from peripheral blood mononuclear cells, obtained after pregnancy. The receptor comes from a female donor with multiple sclerosis, enrolled in a pregnancy study.

The CDR3 DNA reads as TGTGCCAGCAGTTTGTTCTGGACAGGGGGCGGGAATGAGCAGTTCTTC. Protein product: CASSLFWTGGGNEQFF. The gene calls are TRBV28 and TRBJ2-1; 11 bases fit TRBD1. The CDR3 loop spans 16 amino acids. Per the germline V gene, CDR1 is MDHEN and CDR2 is SYDVKM. V was pared by 3 bases and J by 7 bases, with 8 bases of the junction left unmatched.